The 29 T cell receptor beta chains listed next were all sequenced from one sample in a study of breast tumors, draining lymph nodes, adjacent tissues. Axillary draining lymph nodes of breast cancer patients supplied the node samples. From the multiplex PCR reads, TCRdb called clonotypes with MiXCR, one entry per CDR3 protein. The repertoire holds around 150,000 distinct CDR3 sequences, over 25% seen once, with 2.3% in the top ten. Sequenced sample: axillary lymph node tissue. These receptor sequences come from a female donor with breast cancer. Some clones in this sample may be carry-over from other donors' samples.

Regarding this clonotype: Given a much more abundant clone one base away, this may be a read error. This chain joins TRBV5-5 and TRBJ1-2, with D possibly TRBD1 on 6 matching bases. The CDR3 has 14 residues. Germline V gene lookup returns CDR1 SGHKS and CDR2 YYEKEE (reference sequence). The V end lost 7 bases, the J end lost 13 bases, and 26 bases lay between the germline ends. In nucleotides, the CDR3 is TGTGCCAGCGGCTGGTACACAGGGTCTACCACTGGCACCTTC. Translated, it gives CASGWYTGSTTGTF.

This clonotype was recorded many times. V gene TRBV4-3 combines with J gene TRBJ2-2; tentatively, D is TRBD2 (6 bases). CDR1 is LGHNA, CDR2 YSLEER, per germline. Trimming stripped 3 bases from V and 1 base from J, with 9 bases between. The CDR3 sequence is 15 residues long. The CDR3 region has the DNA TGCGCCAGCAGCCAGGGCGGGGTGAACACCGGGGAGCTGTTTTTT. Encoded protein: CASSQGGVNTGELFF.

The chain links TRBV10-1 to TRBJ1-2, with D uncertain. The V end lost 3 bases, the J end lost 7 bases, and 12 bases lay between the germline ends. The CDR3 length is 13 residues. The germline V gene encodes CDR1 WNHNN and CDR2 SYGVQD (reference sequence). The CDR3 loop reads CASSERIGFGYTF. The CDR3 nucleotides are TGCGCCAGCAGTGAAAGGATTGGGTTTGGCTACACCTTC.

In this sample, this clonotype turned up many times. The CDR3 DNA is TGTGCCAGCAGCGTAGCGGGGGAGGGTGAGACCCAGTACTTC. Amino acid sequence: CASSVAGEGETQYF. The chain has TRBV9 and TRBJ2-5, with 7 nucleotides matching TRBD2. Germline V CDR1 and CDR2: SGDLS, YYNGEE. The trim removed 0 bases at V and 5 bases at J, leaving 4 bases unmatched. CDR3 length equals 14 residues.

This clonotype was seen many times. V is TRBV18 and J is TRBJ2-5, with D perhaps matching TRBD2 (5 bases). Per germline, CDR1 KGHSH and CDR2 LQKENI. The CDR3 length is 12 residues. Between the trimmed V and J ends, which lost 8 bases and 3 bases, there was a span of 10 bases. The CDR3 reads CASRGAEETQYF. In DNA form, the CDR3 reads TGTGCCAGCCGGGGAGCAGAAGAGACCCAGTACTTC.

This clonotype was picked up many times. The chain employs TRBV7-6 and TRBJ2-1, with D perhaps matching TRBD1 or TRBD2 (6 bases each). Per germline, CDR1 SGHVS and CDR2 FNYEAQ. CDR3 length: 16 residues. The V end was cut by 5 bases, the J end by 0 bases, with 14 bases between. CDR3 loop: CASSIGGTSSYNEQFF. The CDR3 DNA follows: TGTGCCAGCAGCATTGGGGGGACAAGCTCCTACAATGAGCAGTTCTTC.

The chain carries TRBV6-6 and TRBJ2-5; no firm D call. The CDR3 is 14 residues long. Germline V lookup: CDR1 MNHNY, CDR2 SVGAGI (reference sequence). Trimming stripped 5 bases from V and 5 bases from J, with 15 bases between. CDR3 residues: CASSHYGNMETQYF. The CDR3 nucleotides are TGTGCCAGCAGTCACTATGGCAATATGGAGACCCAGTACTTC.

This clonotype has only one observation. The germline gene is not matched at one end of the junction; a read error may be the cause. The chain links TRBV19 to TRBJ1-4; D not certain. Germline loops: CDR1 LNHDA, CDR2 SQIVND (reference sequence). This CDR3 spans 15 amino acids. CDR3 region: CASNPSRATNEKLFF. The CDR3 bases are TGCGCCAGTAATCCCTCAAGGGCAACTAATGAAAAACTGTTTTTT.

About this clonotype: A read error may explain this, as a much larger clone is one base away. The CDR3 DNA reads TGTGCCACCAAGGAAACCGACACCGGGGGGCTGTTTTTT. It translates to CATKETDTGGLFF. This chain uses TRBV24-1 with TRBJ2-2; maybe TRBD2 (6 bases). The CDR3 contains 13 residues. Germline V lookup: CDR1 KGHDR, CDR2 SFDVKD.

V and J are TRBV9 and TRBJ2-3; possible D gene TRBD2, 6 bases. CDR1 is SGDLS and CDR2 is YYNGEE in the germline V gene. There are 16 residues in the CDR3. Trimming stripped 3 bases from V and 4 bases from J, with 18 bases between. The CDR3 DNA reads TGTGCCAGCAGCGATCTCGTGGAGGGTGCATCAGATACGCAGTATTTT. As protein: CASSDLVEGASDTQYF.

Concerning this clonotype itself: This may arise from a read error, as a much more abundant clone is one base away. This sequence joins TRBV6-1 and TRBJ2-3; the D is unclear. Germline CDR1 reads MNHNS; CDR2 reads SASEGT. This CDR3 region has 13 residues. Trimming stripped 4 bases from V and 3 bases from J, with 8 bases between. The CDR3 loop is CASSGAGTDTQYF. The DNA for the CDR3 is TGTGCCAGCAGTGGGGCAGGAACAGATACGCAGTATTTT.

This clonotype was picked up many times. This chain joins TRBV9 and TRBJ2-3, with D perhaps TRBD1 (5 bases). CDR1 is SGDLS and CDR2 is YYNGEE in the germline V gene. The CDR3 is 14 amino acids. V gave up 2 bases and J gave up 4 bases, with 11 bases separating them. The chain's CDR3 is CASSVVGPPDTQYF. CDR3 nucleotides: TGTGCCAGCAGCGTCGTGGGGCCGCCAGATACGCAGTATTTT.

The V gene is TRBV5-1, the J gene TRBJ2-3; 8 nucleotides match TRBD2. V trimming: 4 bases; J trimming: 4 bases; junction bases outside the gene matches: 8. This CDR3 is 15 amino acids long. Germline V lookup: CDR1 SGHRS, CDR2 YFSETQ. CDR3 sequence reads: CASSLGAGGADTQYF. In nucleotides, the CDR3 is TGCGCCAGCAGCCTGGGCGCGGGGGGCGCAGATACGCAGTATTTT.

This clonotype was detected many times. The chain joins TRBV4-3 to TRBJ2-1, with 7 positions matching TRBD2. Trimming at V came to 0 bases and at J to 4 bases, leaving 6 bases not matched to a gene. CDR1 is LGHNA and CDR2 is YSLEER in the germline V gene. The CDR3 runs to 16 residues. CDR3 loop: CASSQDRSGIYNEQFF. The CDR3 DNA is TGCGCCAGCAGCCAAGATCGGAGCGGGATTTACAATGAGCAGTTCTTC.

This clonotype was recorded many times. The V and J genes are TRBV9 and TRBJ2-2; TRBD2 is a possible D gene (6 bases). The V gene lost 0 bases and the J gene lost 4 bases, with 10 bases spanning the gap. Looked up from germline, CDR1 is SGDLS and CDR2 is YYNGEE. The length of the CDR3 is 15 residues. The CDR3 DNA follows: TGTGCCAGCAGCGTAGATGTGGGACTCACCGGGGAGCTGTTTTTT. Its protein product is CASSVDVGLTGELFF.

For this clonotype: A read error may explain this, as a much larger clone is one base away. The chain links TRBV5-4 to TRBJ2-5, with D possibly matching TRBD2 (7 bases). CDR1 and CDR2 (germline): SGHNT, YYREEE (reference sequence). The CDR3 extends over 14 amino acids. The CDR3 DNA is TGTGCCAGCGCCCTGGGGGGGCAGCAAGAGGCCCAGTACTTC. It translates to CASALGGQQEAQYF.

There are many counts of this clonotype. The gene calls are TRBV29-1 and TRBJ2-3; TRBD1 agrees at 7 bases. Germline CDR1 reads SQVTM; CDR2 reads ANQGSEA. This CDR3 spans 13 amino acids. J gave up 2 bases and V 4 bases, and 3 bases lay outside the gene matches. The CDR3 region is CSVGQGNTDTQYF. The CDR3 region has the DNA TGCAGCGTTGGACAGGGTAACACAGATACGCAGTATTTT.

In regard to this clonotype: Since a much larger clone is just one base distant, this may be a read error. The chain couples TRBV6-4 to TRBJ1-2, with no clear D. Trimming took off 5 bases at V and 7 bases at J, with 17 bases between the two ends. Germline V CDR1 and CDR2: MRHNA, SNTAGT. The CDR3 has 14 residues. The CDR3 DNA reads TGTGCCAGCAGTCAAAGTGGGGATGGTCTTGGCTACACCTTC. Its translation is CASSQSGDGLGYTF.

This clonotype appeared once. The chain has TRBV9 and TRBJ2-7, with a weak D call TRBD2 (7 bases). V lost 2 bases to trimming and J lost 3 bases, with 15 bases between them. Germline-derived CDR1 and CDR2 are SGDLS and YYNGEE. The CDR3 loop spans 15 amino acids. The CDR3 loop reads CASSVRGGGIYEQYV. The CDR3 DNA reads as TGTGCCAGCAGCGTGAGGGGAGGGGGGATCTACGAGCAGTACGTC.

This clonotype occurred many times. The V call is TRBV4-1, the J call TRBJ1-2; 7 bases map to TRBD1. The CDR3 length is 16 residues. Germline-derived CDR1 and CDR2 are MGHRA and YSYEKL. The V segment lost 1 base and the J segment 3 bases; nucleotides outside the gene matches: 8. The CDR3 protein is CASSQVRITGDYGYTF. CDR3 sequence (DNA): TGCGCCAGCAGCCAAGTCCGGATAACAGGGGACTATGGCTACACCTTC.

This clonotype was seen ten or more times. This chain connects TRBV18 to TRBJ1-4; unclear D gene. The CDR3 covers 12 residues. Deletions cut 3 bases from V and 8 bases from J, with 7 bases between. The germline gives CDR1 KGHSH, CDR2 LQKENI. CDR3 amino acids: CASSPGGEKLFF. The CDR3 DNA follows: TGTGCCAGCTCACCGGGTGGGGAAAAACTGTTTTTT.

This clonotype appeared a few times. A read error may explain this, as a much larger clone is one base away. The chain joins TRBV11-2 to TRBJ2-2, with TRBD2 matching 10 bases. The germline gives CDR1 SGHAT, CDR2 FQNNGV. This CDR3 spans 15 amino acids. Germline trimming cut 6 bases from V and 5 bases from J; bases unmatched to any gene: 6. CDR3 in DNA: TGTGCCAGCAGTAAGGGACTAGCGACAACCGGGGAGCTGTTTTTT. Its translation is CASSKGLATTGELFF.

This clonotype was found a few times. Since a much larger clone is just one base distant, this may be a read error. The CDR3 is CATAPGGAPDTQYF. The CDR3 DNA sequence: TGTGCCACCGCGCCCGGGGGGGCCCCAGATACGCAGTATTTT. The chain couples TRBV6-4 to TRBJ2-3, with TRBD2 matching 8 bases. In germline, CDR1 is MRHNA, CDR2 SNTAGT. The CDR3 loop spans 14 amino acids. V lost 10 bases, J lost 4 bases, and 10 bases stayed unmatched.

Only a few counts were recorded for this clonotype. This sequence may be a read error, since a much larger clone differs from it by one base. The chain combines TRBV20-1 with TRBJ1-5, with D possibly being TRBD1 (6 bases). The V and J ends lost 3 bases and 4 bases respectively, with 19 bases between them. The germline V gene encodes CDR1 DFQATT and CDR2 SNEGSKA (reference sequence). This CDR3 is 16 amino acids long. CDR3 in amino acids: CSASLGQGLSNQPQHF. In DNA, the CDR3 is TGCAGTGCTAGTTTGGGTCAGGGGTTATCTAATCAGCCCCAGCATTTT.

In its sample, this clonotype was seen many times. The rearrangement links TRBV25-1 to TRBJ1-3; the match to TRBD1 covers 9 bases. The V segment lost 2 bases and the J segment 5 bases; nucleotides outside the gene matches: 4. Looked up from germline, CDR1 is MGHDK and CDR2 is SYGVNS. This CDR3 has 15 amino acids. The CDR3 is CASSEPGTGRNTIYF. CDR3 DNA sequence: TGTGCCAGCAGTGAACCCGGGACAGGGAGAAACACCATATATTTT.

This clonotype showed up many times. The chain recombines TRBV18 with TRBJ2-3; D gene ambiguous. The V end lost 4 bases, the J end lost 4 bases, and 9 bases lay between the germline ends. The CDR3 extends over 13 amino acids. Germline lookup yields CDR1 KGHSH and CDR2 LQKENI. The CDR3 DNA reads TGTGCCAGCTCACGACTTACGTCAGATACGCAGTATTTT. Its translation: CASSRLTSDTQYF.

In DNA, the CDR3 is TGTGCCAGCAGCGCCGGGGGACTAGCGGGGGGGACAGATACGCAGTATTTT. This translates into CASSAGGLAGGTDTQYF. This chain connects TRBV9 to TRBJ2-3; 16 bases are a match to TRBD2. The CDR3 consists of 17 residues. Germline V gene data show CDR1 as SGDLS and CDR2 as YYNGEE. V was pared by 3 bases and J by 3 bases, with 4 bases of the junction left unmatched.

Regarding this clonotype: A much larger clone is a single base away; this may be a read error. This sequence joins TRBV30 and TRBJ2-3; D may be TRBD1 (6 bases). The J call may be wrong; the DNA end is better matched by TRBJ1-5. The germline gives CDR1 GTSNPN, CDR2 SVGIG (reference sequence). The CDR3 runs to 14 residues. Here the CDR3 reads CAWRTWGGADTQHF. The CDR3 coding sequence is TGTGCCTGGAGAACCTGGGGGGGGGCAGATACGCAGCATTTT.

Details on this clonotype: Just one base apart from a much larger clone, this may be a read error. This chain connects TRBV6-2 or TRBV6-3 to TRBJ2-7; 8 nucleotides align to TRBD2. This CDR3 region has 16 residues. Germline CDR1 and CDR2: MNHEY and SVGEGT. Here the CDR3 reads CASSYSPGGSSYERYF. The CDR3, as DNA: TGTGCCAGCAGTTACTCGCCGGGGGGGAGCTCCTACGAGCGGTACTTC.